This entry lists 8 T cell receptor beta chains sequenced from one sample in a study of cytomegalovirus exposure and HLA in healthy donors. Amplification used 60 Vbeta primers and 13 Jbeta primers. Data came from immunoSEQ multiplex PCR; TCRdb stores just in-frame clones and leaves some out. Among about 120,000 clones listed, 80% were seen once. Material for sequencing was PBMCs. These receptors were collected from a male donor in good health and CMV-seronegative.

This clone was seen only a few times. The V call is TRBV6-1, the J call TRBJ2-1; the match to TRBD2 covers 12 bases. Germline trimming cut 6 bases from V and 5 bases from J; bases unmatched to any gene: 5. The CDR3 is made up of 15 amino acids. Looked up from germline, CDR1 is MNHNS and CDR2 is SASEGT. The CDR3 reads CASRTSGSGDNEQFF. In DNA form, the CDR3 reads TGTGCCAGCAGGACTAGCGGGAGTGGCGACAATGAGCAGTTCTTC.

Written as DNA, the CDR3 is TGTGCCAGCAGCGAAGAGGGATCAGATACGCAGTATTTT. This codes for CASSEEGSDTQYF. This rearrangement joins TRBV5-4 to TRBJ2-3, with D possibly matching TRBD2 (5 bases). Trimming took off 4 bases at V and 4 bases at J, with 10 bases between the two ends. Germline-derived CDR1 and CDR2 are SGHNT and YYREEE (reference sequence). CDR3 length equals 13 residues.

The chain employs TRBV14 and TRBJ2-2; 7 bases match TRBD2. CDR3 length: 17 residues. From germline, CDR1 is SGHDN and CDR2 FVKESK. Trimming took 0 bases from V and 4 from J; bases not matched to a gene: 8. This CDR3 is CASSQDWGGFGTGELFF. CDR3 nucleotide sequence: TGTGCCAGCAGCCAAGATTGGGGAGGGTTTGGCACCGGGGAGCTGTTTTTT.

As DNA, the CDR3 is TGTGCCAGCAGTTTGTCATCACAGTTCCAAAGGGCTTTCTTT. It encodes CASSLSSQFQRAFF. The V and J genes are TRBV28 and TRBJ1-1; unclear D gene. The V end lost 3 bases, the J end lost 11 bases, and 19 bases lay between the germline ends. CDR3 length equals 14 residues. Germline-derived CDR1 and CDR2 are MDHEN and SYDVKM.

CDR3 bases: TGTGCCAGCAGTTACCCGGGGGTCCGTGTGCAGTTCTTC. It yields the protein CASSYPGVRVQFF. The chain uses TRBV27 and TRBJ2-1; perhaps TRBD2 as D (6 bases). Per the germline V gene, CDR1 is MNHEY and CDR2 is SMNVEV (reference sequence). The CDR3 spans 13 residues. V lost 4 bases and J lost 12, with 16 bases in between.

The J gene is TRBJ2-7, the V gene TRBV2; 10 bases agree with TRBD1. Germline V gene data show CDR1 as SNHLY and CDR2 as FYNNEI. The CDR3 consists of 14 residues. V was clipped by 5 bases and J by 3 bases; unmatched bases: 4. The CDR3 nucleotides read TGTGCCAGCAGTTCTAGGACAGGGGGCTACGAGCAGTACTTC. Protein product: CASSSRTGGYEQYF.

The chain uses TRBV30 and TRBJ1-1, with no clear D. Trimming left V 0 bases short and J 4 bases short, with 6 bases between. This CDR3 contains 12 residues. The germline CDR1 and CDR2 sequences are GTSNPN and SVGIG (reference sequence). The CDR3 sequence: CAWSVEGTEAFF. As DNA, the CDR3 is TGTGCCTGGAGTGTTGAGGGCACTGAAGCTTTCTTT. The full variable domain, its missing parts supplied by reference TRBV30 and TRBJ1-1, is SQTIHQWPATLVQPVGSPLSLECTVEGTSNPNLYWYRQAAGRGLQLLFYSVGIGQISSEVPQNLSASRPQDRQFILSSKKLLLSDSGFYLCAWSVEGTEAFFGQGTRLTVV.

This clone occurred a few times. This chain joins TRBV7-9 and TRBJ1-5, with a possible D match to TRBD1 (5 bases). Looked up from germline, CDR1 is SEHNR and CDR2 is FQNEAQ (reference sequence). Trimming left V 8 bases short and J 3 bases short, with 14 bases between. The CDR3 runs to 14 residues. Here the CDR3 reads CASPRQWTNQPQHF. CDR3 DNA: TGTGCCAGCCCTAGACAGTGGACCAATCAGCCCCAGCATTTT. Variable domain in full (rest from reference TRBV7-9 and TRBJ1-5): DTGVSQNPRHKITKRGQNVTFRCDPISEHNRLYWYRQTLGQGPEFLTYFQNEAQLEKSRLLSDRFSAERPKGSFSTLEIQRTEQGDSAMYLCASPRQWTNQPQHFGDGTRLSIL.